This T cell receptor beta chain was found in a study of T-cell reconstitution after alpha-beta-depleted transplantation in children. Study outcomes and limitations: At the one-year point after transplant, T-cell counts and TCRbeta diversity were found to come mostly from T cells that had been newly produced. Some patients' high day-60 TCRbeta diversity was traced to surviving recipient T cells and thymic progenitors. Reported findings indicate that, about two months after transplant, alpha-beta T cells came from several hundred expanded clones, which were derived from non-depleted graft cells.

This clonotype turned up a few times. Its antigen is undetermined. The library targeted TCRbeta and was prepared with unique molecular identifiers. TCRdb reanalysed the PCR reads using MiXCR and keeps one entry per CDR3 protein. The data show about 610,000 distinct CDR3 sequences, around 27% seen once. Sequences were derived from PBMCs, sampled before TCRalphabeta/CD19-depleted stem cell transplant. The source is a boy in the first two years of life with Wiskott-Aldrich syndrome, due to receive a stem cell transplant.

Here the CDR3 reads CASSPEVEAEAFF. Here the CDR3 DNA reads TGTGCCAGCTCACCCGAGGTTGAAGCCGAAGCTTTCTTT. The chain joins TRBV18 to TRBJ1-1; D remains unclear. Germline CDR1 reads KGHSH; CDR2 reads LQKENI. The germline V and J ends were trimmed by 3 bases and 8 bases, with 13 bases remaining between them. CDR3 length equals 13 residues.